This TCR beta chain originates from a study of a mutant IDH1 vaccine in newly diagnosed glioma. Stated time point: week 11, during vaccination. Every vaccine dose comprised 300 ug of mutant IDH1 20-mer peptide plus topical imiquimod. Trimming shortened V by 7 bases and J by 9 bases, and 16 bases separated the two germline ends. Germline CDR1 SNHLY, CDR2 FYNNEI. This CDR3 has 13 residues. The method was immunoSEQ multiplex PCR; TCRdb's version includes in-frame clones alone and lacks a portion of them. In the table there are tens of thousands of clones, around 85% of which are singletons. In regard to this clone: Its antigen is not identified.

The sequence was obtained from a woman between 50 and 59 years old with glioma. The chain has TRBV2 and TRBJ1-5, with D perhaps matching TRBD1 (5 bases). This specimen was PBMCs, taken from a glioma patient whose treatment included an IDH1 peptide vaccine. The CDR3 bases are TGTGCCAGCACCCTGGTCGGTAGGGGGCCCCAGCATTTT. Encoded protein: CASTLVGRGPQHF.